The 27 T cell receptor beta chains in this list originate from one sample, sequenced in a study of PD-1 blockade in mismatch repair-deficient tumors. Sequencing used immunoSEQ multiplex PCR; TCRdb keeps in-frame clones, though not all of them. The data contain 20,000 to 25,000 clones, just under 85% of them singletons. Sequences were derived from peripheral blood, sampled 2 weeks after starting pembrolizumab. Receptor source: an adult with mismatch repair-deficient cancer.

The chain couples TRBV18 to TRBJ2-3, with D possibly matching TRBD2 (6 bases). Germline V gene data show CDR1 as KGHSH and CDR2 as LQKENI. The CDR3 is made up of 15 amino acids. V was clipped by 6 bases and J by 6 bases, with 19 bases between them. The CDR3 nucleotides read TGTGCCAGCTCTCCTTTCAGCGGGCGAACGGATACGCAGTATTTT. It encodes CASSPFSGRTDTQYF.

V usage is TRBV11-2 and J usage is TRBJ2-4, with TRBD1 matching 9 bases. Per germline, CDR1 SGHAT and CDR2 FQNNGV. The J segment lost 3 bases and the V segment lost 5 bases, leaving 8 bases of the junction unmatched. CDR3 length equals 16 residues. The DNA of the CDR3 is TGTGCCAGCAGCGCTACAGGGGGCCGGAGCAAAAACATTCAGTACTTC. This translates into CASSATGGRSKNIQYF.

The rearrangement links TRBV5-5 to TRBJ1-2, with D possibly matching TRBD1 (5 bases). This CDR3 is built from 14 residues. The germline V gene encodes CDR1 SGHKS and CDR2 YYEKEE (reference sequence). V dropped 0 bases and J dropped 6 bases, with 12 bases sitting between them. The CDR3 sequence is CASSLEGRVDGYTF. The DNA for the CDR3 is TGTGCCAGCAGCTTGGAGGGCAGGGTGGATGGCTACACCTTC. The full variable domain, completed using reference TRBV5-5 and TRBJ1-2, is DAGVTQSPTHLIKTRGQQVTLRCSPISGHKSVSWYQQVLGQGPQFIFQYYEKEERGRGNFPDRFSARQFPNYSSELNVNALLLGDSALYLCASSLEGRVDGYTFGSGTRLTVV.

The chain combines TRBV5-8 with TRBJ2-3; perhaps TRBD1 as D (6 bases). The V and J ends lost 5 bases and 0 bases respectively, with 13 bases between them. Germline loops: CDR1 SGHTS, CDR2 YDEGEE. There are 15 residues in the CDR3. The CDR3 protein is CASSLPGASTDTQYF. CDR3 bases: TGTGCCAGCAGTTTGCCAGGGGCCAGCACAGATACGCAGTATTTT.

The chain uses TRBV5-4 and TRBJ1-2, with D maybe TRBD1 (6 bases). Trimming cost V 2 bases and J 8 bases, with 16 bases left between them. Germline CDR1 SGHNT, CDR2 YYREEE (reference sequence). The CDR3 runs to 14 residues. The CDR3 sequence: CASSFKGQGDGYTF. CDR3 coding DNA: TGTGCCAGCAGCTTTAAGGGACAAGGTGACGGCTACACCTTC.

The chain links TRBV25-1 to TRBJ2-7; 7 bases fit TRBD1. Germline assignment: CDR1 MGHDK and CDR2 SYGVNS. This CDR3 is 14 amino acids long. J lost 2 bases, V lost 6 bases, and 7 bases had no gene match. CDR3 protein: CASRSRDSPYEQYF. DNA for the CDR3: TGTGCCAGCAGGTCGAGGGACAGCCCCTACGAGCAGTACTTC.

This clone appeared once. The chain recombines TRBV10-3 with TRBJ1-3, with D possibly being TRBD1 (6 bases). CDR1 and CDR2 from the germline V gene are ENHRY and SYGVKD. This CDR3 spans 17 amino acids. V was clipped by 2 bases and J by 7 bases, with 21 bases between them. This CDR3 reads CAISEGDIDTPRNTIYF. CDR3 coding DNA: TGTGCCATCAGTGAGGGGGACATCGACACTCCAAGGAACACCATATATTTT.

V usage is TRBV28 and J usage is TRBJ1-3; 11 nucleotides agree with TRBD1. The germline V gene encodes CDR1 MDHEN and CDR2 SYDVKM. Trimming took 3 bases from V and 6 from J; bases not matched to a gene: 13. There are 18 residues in the CDR3. CDR3 DNA sequence: TGTGCCAGCAGTTTCCACCCCCTATGGACAGGGGGCGCAAACACCATATATTTT. It specifies CASSFHPLWTGGANTIYF.

The V and J genes are TRBV5-1 and TRBJ2-7, with a tentative D call TRBD1 (5 bases). This CDR3 has 16 amino acids. V was shortened by 3 bases and J by 2 bases, with 18 bases between the two germline ends. Germline assignment: CDR1 SGHRS and CDR2 YFSETQ. The CDR3 reads CASSSHQGRAAYEQYF. The DNA of the CDR3 is TGCGCCAGCAGCTCCCATCAGGGCAGGGCCGCCTACGAGCAGTACTTC.

The rearrangement uses TRBV25-1 and TRBJ2-1; D is unresolved. The germline V gene encodes CDR1 MGHDK and CDR2 SYGVNS. This CDR3 region has 16 residues. V shed 0 bases and J shed 6 bases, with 15 bases lying between them. The CDR3 spells CASSEYGDSPSNEQFF. CDR3 nucleotide sequence: TGTGCCAGCAGTGAATACGGCGATAGCCCAAGCAATGAGCAGTTCTTC.

The rearrangement uses TRBV7-9 and TRBJ1-3; the D gene is possibly TRBD1 (6 bases). The V gene's germline CDR1 is SEHNR and CDR2 FQNEAQ (reference sequence). V dropped 9 bases and J dropped 0 bases, with 9 bases sitting between them. The CDR3 runs 13 residues. The DNA of the CDR3 is TGTGCCAGTTCGGACAGCTCTGGAAACACCATATATTTT. Its protein product is CASSDSSGNTIYF.

This chain uses TRBV5-4 with TRBJ2-3; 11 bases line up with TRBD2. V was pared by 0 bases and J by 7 bases, with 4 bases of the junction left unmatched. Germline CDR1 is SGHNT and CDR2 is YYREEE (reference sequence). The CDR3 length is 15 residues. CDR3: CASSLVPSGRNTQYF. CDR3 DNA: TGTGCCAGCAGCTTGGTCCCTAGCGGGAGGAATACGCAGTATTTT.

In this sample, this clone turned up once. The chain is built from TRBV6-4 and TRBJ1-1; TRBD1 matches 7 bases. Trimming at V came to 9 bases and at J to 1 base, leaving 5 bases not matched to a gene. Germline CDR1 reads MRHNA; CDR2 reads SNTAGT. The length of the CDR3 is 13 residues. CDR3 DNA sequence: TGTGCCAGAAGGGACAGACAGAACACTGAAGCTTTCTTT. Translated: CARRDRQNTEAFF.

The V and J genes are TRBV19 and TRBJ2-4; perhaps TRBD2 as D (6 bases). The V end was cut by 3 bases, the J end by 2 bases, with 17 bases between. There are 17 residues in the CDR3. CDR1 is LNHDA, CDR2 SQIVND, per germline (reference sequence). Written as DNA, the CDR3 is TGTGCCAGTAGTATCCAGCGGGTCCCCCCATCCAAAAACATTCAGTACTTC. It translates to CASSIQRVPPSKNIQYF.

This sequence joins TRBV9 and TRBJ2-7; perhaps TRBD2 as D (6 bases). With 1 base removed from V and 5 bases from J, the gap between germline ends came to 13 bases. CDR1 SGDLS and CDR2 YYNGEE come from the germline V gene. The CDR3 runs 14 residues. Here the CDR3 reads CASSVQGLFDEQYF. The CDR3 nucleotides are TGTGCCAGCAGCGTACAGGGACTGTTCGACGAGCAGTACTTC. The full variable domain, with the rest looked up from reference TRBV9 and TRBJ2-7, is DSGVTQTPKHLITATGQRVTLRCSPRSGDLSVYWYQQSLDQGLQFLIQYYNGEERAKGNILERFSAQQFPDLHSELNLSSLELGDSALYFCASSVQGLFDEQYFGPGTRLTVT.

This sequence joins TRBV6-6 and TRBJ2-3; no reliable D call. Germline V lookup: CDR1 MNHNY, CDR2 SVGAGI (reference sequence). CDR3 size: 14 residues. V dropped 4 bases and J dropped 5 bases, with 13 bases sitting between them. The DNA of the CDR3 is TGTGCCAGCAGTTTACGACCCCTGGGAGATACGCAGTATTTT. Residues: CASSLRPLGDTQYF.

The chain uses TRBV5-1 and TRBJ2-5; D gene uncertain. Trimming stripped 1 base from V and 0 bases from J, with 4 bases between. The CDR3 is made up of 13 amino acids. The V gene's germline CDR1 is SGHRS and CDR2 YFSETQ. As DNA, the CDR3 is TGCGCCAGCAGCTTGAACTACCAAGAGACCCAGTACTTC. This codes for CASSLNYQETQYF.

The V call is TRBV29-1, the J call TRBJ2-1; no reliable D call. The germline V gene encodes CDR1 SQVTM and CDR2 ANQGSEA. This CDR3 has 10 amino acids. Trimming left V 5 bases short and J 7 bases short, with 6 bases between. The CDR3 sequence is CSVHGNEQFF. DNA of the CDR3: TGCAGCGTTCACGGGAATGAGCAGTTCTTC.

This chain links TRBV18 with TRBJ1-3; D call uncertain. CDR1 and CDR2 (germline): KGHSH, LQKENI. The V end was cut by 2 bases, the J end by 1 base, with 12 bases between. The length of the CDR3 is 16 residues. This chain's CDR3 is CASSPEGPGSGNTIYF. The CDR3 region has the DNA TGTGCCAGCTCACCAGAAGGTCCCGGGTCTGGAAACACCATATATTTT.

The chain couples TRBV4-1 to TRBJ2-1; TRBD1 matches 7 bases. Germline-derived CDR1 and CDR2 are MGHRA and YSYEKL. Losses at the gene ends were 0 bases for V and 0 bases for J; bases not matched to a gene: 5. The CDR3 consists of 17 residues. CDR3 sequence reads: CASSQDPQGSSYNEQFF. The CDR3 DNA reads as TGCGCCAGCAGCCAAGATCCACAGGGGAGCTCCTACAATGAGCAGTTCTTC.

V is TRBV5-1 and J is TRBJ2-5; TRBD2 aligns across 7 bases. CDR3 length: 14 residues. The germline V gene has CDR1 SGHRS and CDR2 YFSETQ. V lost 0 bases to trimming and J lost 5 bases; unmatched junction nucleotides: 4. The CDR3: CASSLGHGRETQYF. DNA of the CDR3: TGCGCCAGCAGCTTGGGACACGGGAGGGAGACCCAGTACTTC. Drawing the rest from reference TRBV5-1 and TRBJ2-5, the complete variable domain is KAGVTQTPRYLIKTRGQQVTLSCSPISGHRSVSWYQQTPGQGLQFLFEYFSETQRNKGNFPGRFSGRQFSNSRSEMNVSTLELGDSALYLCASSLGHGRETQYFGPGTRLLVL.

V gene TRBV19 combines with J gene TRBJ1-1; D not certain. Germline V gene sequence: CDR1 LNHDA, CDR2 SQIVND (reference sequence). The germline V and J ends were trimmed by 4 bases and 5 bases, with 17 bases remaining between them. This CDR3 spans 15 amino acids. The CDR3 DNA follows: TGTGCCAGTAGTAATATCGGGGAGGTCGGTACTGAAGCTTTCTTT. This gives the protein CASSNIGEVGTEAFF.

The chain carries TRBV19 and TRBJ1-2; TRBD1 aligns across 11 bases. The CDR3 sequence is 15 residues long. Unmatched junction bases numbered 12, after V lost 7 bases and J lost 8 bases. Per the germline V gene, CDR1 is LNHDA and CDR2 is SQIVND (reference sequence). The DNA of the CDR3 is TGTGCCAGTACCCCTTACGCGGACAGGGGGCAAGGCTACACCTTC. Translating gives CASTPYADRGQGYTF.

The V gene is TRBV6-6, the J gene TRBJ2-2; the match to TRBD2 covers 7 bases. This CDR3 spans 16 amino acids. V shed 10 bases and J 2 bases; nucleotides not matched to a gene: 13. The germline gives CDR1 MNHNY, CDR2 SVGAGI (reference sequence). In DNA, the CDR3 is TGTGCCACTTCTTTTCTAGCGGCTCCAAACACCGGGGAGCTGTTTTTT. Translating gives CATSFLAAPNTGELFF.

The sample holds one count of this clone. The chain carries TRBV7-9 and TRBJ1-4; D unclear. Germline assignment: CDR1 SEHNR and CDR2 FQNEAQ (reference sequence). This CDR3 contains 13 residues. V gave up 2 bases and J gave up 8 bases, with 9 bases separating them. CDR3 region: CASSLTQGEKLFF. CDR3 DNA sequence: TGTGCCAGCAGCTTAACCCAAGGGGAAAAACTGTTTTTT.

In its sample, this clone was seen once. CDR3 protein: CASSQARVGEQFF. The CDR3 DNA reads as TGTGCCAGCAGCCAAGCCAGGGTGGGTGAGCAGTTCTTC. The V and J genes are TRBV14 and TRBJ2-1; the D gene is possibly TRBD1 (5 bases). Germline V gene data show CDR1 as SGHDN and CDR2 as FVKESK. The V gene lost 1 base and the J gene lost 9 bases, with 10 bases spanning the gap. This CDR3 has 13 residues.

The chain combines TRBV7-2 with TRBJ1-1, with a weak D call TRBD1 (5 bases). The CDR3 is 13 residues long. V was shortened by 2 bases and J by 8 bases, with 12 bases between the two germline ends. Germline V gene sequence: CDR1 SGHTA, CDR2 FQGNSA. In nucleotides, the CDR3 is TGTGCCAGCAGCTTAAGTCGGCGGGGGGAAGCTTTCTTT. Its translation: CASSLSRRGEAFF.